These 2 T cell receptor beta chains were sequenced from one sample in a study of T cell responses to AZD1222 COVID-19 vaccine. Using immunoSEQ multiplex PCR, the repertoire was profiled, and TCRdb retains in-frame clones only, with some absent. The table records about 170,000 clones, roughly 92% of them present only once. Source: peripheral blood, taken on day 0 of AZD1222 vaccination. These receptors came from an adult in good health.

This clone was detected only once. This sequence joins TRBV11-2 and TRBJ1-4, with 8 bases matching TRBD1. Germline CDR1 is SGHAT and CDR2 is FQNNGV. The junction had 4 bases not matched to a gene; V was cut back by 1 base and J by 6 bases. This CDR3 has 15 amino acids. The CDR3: CASSLVAGGYEKLFF. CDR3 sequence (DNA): TGTGCCAGCAGCTTAGTTGCAGGGGGCTATGAAAAACTGTTTTTT. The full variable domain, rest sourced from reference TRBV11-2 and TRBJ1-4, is EAGVAQSPRYKIIEKRQSVAFWCNPISGHATLYWYQQILGQGPKLLIQFQNNGVVDDSQLPKDRFSAERLKGVDSTLKIQPAKLEDSAVYLCASSLVAGGYEKLFFGSGTQLSVL.

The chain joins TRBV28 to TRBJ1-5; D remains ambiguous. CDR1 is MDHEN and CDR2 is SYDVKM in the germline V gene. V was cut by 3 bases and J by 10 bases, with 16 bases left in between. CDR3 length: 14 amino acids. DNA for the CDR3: TGTGCCAGCAGTTTGTCCACCCCCTCTCGCCCCCAGCATTTT. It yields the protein CASSLSTPSRPQHF.